This T cell receptor (beta chain) was sequenced in a study of breast tumors, draining lymph nodes, adjacent tissues (TCRdb year 2016). Some background on the complete study: The study compared TCR beta repertoires across tumor, adjacent nontumor tissue and axillary lymph nodes from breast cancer patients. In human breast cancer, the study set out to assess how tumor, surrounding tissue and draining lymph node repertoires relate to one another and whether T cells might be exchanged between them.

These reads were obtained on an Illumina HiSeq 2000. Multiplex PCR amplification was used to build the TCR beta chain libraries. High-throughput sequencing was used to analyze the amplified TCR beta chain products. TCRdb cleaned the public reads at Q25 with fastp, built clones with MiXCR and kept in-frame beta chains. Entries are consolidated by CDR3 protein sequence, retaining the most common genes and DNA. Present in this sample are approximately 230,000 distinct CDR3 sequences, under 35% of which were seen just once. Clones ranked in the top ten supply over 3.5% of the sample. The full study reports these points: T-cell repertoire diversity in tumors was found to be lower than in lymph nodes but higher than in nontumor tissue, and preferential V and J gene usage was observed. Tumor and nontumor tissue repertoires were found to be significantly more similar in luminal-like than in basal-like breast cancer. A scenario in which most tumor T cells derive from the lymph node and then expand within tumor tissue was judged to be consistent with the data. Rather than being directly demonstrated, the conclusion that tumor T cells originate in lymph nodes was presented as consistent with a hypothesis.

This clonotype was detected only a few times. Its antigen is unknown. Base qualities are not recorded, but no much larger clone differs from it by a single base. Lymph node samples were obtained from the axillary draining lymph nodes of breast cancer patients. The CDR3, from cysteine to phenylalanine, totals 16 residues. Just the 48-base CDR3 DNA is kept, in frame starting at base 1. Compared with germline, V lacks 2 bases and J lacks 2 bases; bases without a gene match: 5. Via the germline V gene, CDR1 is SGHTA and CDR2 FQGTGA. The material sequenced was axillary lymph node tissue. The origin of this receptor is a female donor with breast cancer. Some clones in this sample may be carry-over from other donors' samples. The V and J genes are TRBV7-3 and TRBJ2-4, with 8 junctional bases fitting TRBD2. This receptor has the CDR3 CASSLGGGLTKNIQYF. The nucleotide sequence reads as follows: TGTGCCAGCAGCTTAGGCGGGGGGCTGACCAAAAACATTCAGTACTTC.